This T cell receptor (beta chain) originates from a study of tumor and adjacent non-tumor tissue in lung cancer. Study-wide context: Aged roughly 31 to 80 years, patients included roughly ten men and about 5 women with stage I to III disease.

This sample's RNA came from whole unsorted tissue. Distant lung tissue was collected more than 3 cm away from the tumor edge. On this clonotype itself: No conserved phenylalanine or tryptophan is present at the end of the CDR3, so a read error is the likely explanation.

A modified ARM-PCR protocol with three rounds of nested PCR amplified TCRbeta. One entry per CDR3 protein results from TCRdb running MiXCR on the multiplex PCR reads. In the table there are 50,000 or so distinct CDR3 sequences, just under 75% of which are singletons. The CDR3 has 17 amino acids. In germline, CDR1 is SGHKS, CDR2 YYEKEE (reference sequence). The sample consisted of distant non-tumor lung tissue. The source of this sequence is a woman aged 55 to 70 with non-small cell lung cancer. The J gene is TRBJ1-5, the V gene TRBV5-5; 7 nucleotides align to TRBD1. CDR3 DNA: TGTGCGAGCAGCTTGGGATCAGGGCAGGGGGTAAATCAGCCCCAGCATCTT. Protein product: CASSLGSGQGVNQPQHL.